This TCR beta chain was sequenced in a study of cytomegalovirus exposure and HLA in healthy donors. Study context: The use of the same platform for the 95 to 150 validation repertoires and the approximately 690 first-cohort repertoires was reported by a later analysis.

Regarding the study as a whole: TCR beta chains numbering more than 150 were designated cytomegalovirus-associated.

J lost 10 bases, V lost 4 bases, and 7 bases had no gene match. There are 15 residues in the CDR3. Germline V gives CDR1 SGHTA, CDR2 FQGTGA. To note about this clone: Its cognate antigen is unknown.

Only in-frame clones appear in the TCRdb table, and some are missing; sequencing was by immunoSEQ multiplex PCR. The sample yields around 130,000 clones, approximately 87% seen once. The donors were members of the validation cohort comprising over a hundred subjects, separate from the approximately 700-subject first cohort. What was sequenced was PBMCs. This TCR derives from a woman aged 25 to 39 in good health and CMV-seronegative. This rearrangement joins TRBV7-3 to TRBJ2-1; 13 bases line up with TRBD2. The CDR3 sequence is CASSWGTSGAREQFF. The CDR3 bases are TGTGCCAGCAGCTGGGGGACTAGCGGGGCACGGGAGCAGTTCTTC.